The subject of this entry is one T cell receptor beta chain. Authors' analysis steps: Nucleated cell number was recorded as an estimate derived from reference gene primer amplification. The data were produced by immunoSEQ multiplex PCR, yet TCRdb's version contains in-frame clones alone and is incomplete. The V and J calls and clone size were taken over from that table, and D and trimming were inferred from the DNA. The sample shows 25,000 to 35,000 clones, 84% of them seen only once. This record comes from a study of blood T cell repertoires in COVID-19. Study background: Samples of COVID-19 (acute and convalescent) were obtained from the United States, Italy and Spain. T cells, B-cell-depleted T cells, or PBMCs provided the cDNA or gDNA that served as material.

Per germline, CDR1 LNHDA and CDR2 SQIVND (reference sequence). The CDR3 sequence is 17 residues long. The ends lost 6 bases at V and 6 bases at J; junction bases unmatched: 16. The V call is TRBV19, the J call TRBJ1-5; 8 bases are a match to TRBD1. This TCR was sampled from a human donor in a cohort sampled during active COVID-19. Sequencing was carried out using peripheral blood. CDR3 DNA: TGTGCCAGTAGCAGGCCGGGCCAGGGGGCAGGATCTCAGCCCCAGCATTTT. It yields the protein CASSRPGQGAGSQPQHF.